Listed below are T cell receptor beta chains from one sample, sequenced in a study of identical twins. TCRdb reanalysed the 5' RACE reads using MiXCR and keeps one entry per CDR3 protein. Among some 440,000 distinct CDR3 sequences, 24% were seen once, and the ten largest hold 2.9%. The same data also went into a second study, on T cells expressing NK-cell markers.

Sequenced material: CD4+ T cells sorted from blood. These receptors were obtained from a young woman in good health. Each CDR3 is given with its conserved first and last residue. The D gene is left open where the match is weak. The size entry is marked missing in some rows and otherwise reads once, few, many or a size class.

D,size,V,J,length,CDR3,DNA
TRBD1,-,TRBV12-3/TRBV12-4,TRBJ2-5,17,CASSLGLGQGTQETQYF,TGTGCCAGCAGTTTAGGGCTGGGACAGGGGACCCAAGAGACCCAGTACTTC
-,-,TRBV19,TRBJ1-5,12,CASSTYREPQHF,TGTGCCAGTAGTACCTACAGGGAGCCCCAGCATTTT
-,-,TRBV24-1,TRBJ2-2,13,CATSSRNTGELFF,TGTGCCACCTCATCCCGAAACACCGGGGAGCTGTTTTTT
TRBD1,-,TRBV20-1,TRBJ1-3,13,CSAKRQGVNTIYF,TGCAGTGCTAAAAGACAGGGGGTCAACACCATATATTTT
-,few,TRBV29-1,TRBJ2-5,13,CSAASISQETQYF,TGCAGCGCTGCCTCCATTTCCCAAGAGACCCAGTACTTC
-,few,TRBV7-8,TRBJ2-2,15,CASSSDRSNTGELFF,TGTGCCAGCAGCAGCGACAGATCGAACACCGGGGAGCTGTTTTTT
TRBD2,few,TRBV7-3,TRBJ2-2,15,CASSPGASGTGELFF,TGTGCCAGCAGTCCAGGGGCTAGCGGGACCGGGGAGCTGTTTTTT
-,-,TRBV12-5,TRBJ2-1,13,CASGLVGGSEQFF,TGTGCTAGTGGTTTGGTAGGTGGCAGCGAGCAGTTCTTC
-,-,TRBV6-2/TRBV6-3,TRBJ2-6,17,CASSHARQVSGANVLTF,TGTGCCAGCAGCCACGCCCGACAGGTATCAGGGGCCAACGTCCTGACTTTC
TRBD1,-,TRBV6-1,TRBJ1-2,13,CASQSGGSYGYTF,TGTGCCAGCCAGTCAGGGGGGTCTTATGGCTACACCTTC
-,once,TRBV20-1,TRBJ1-5,15,CSARETGGADQPQHF,TGCAGTGCTAGAGAGACAGGAGGGGCAGATCAGCCCCAGCATTTT
-,many,TRBV5-1,TRBJ2-1,16,CASTPEGLYSYNEQFF,TGCGCCAGCACCCCGGAAGGGCTGTACTCCTACAATGAGCAGTTCTTC
-,few,TRBV7-3,TRBJ1-1,15,CASSLVREMNTEAFF,TGTGCCAGCAGCTTAGTTCGTGAAATGAACACTGAAGCTTTCTTT
TRBD2,-,TRBV7-6,TRBJ2-3,14,CASSSGGSIYTQYF,TGTGCCAGCAGCTCGGGCGGGAGCATTTATACGCAGTATTTT
TRBD2,-,TRBV5-6,TRBJ2-1,15,CASSRGEREGHEQFF,TGTGCCAGCAGCCGAGGGGAGCGGGAGGGTCATGAGCAGTTCTTC
-,-,TRBV5-8,TRBJ1-2,14,CASSLDGLSYGYTF,TGTGCCAGCAGCTTGGACGGATTAAGCTATGGCTACACCTTC
TRBD2,few,TRBV5-1,TRBJ2-5,17,CASSNGLAGGISETQYF,TGCGCCAGCAGCAACGGACTAGCGGGAGGAATAAGCGAGACCCAGTACTTC
-,-,TRBV20-1,TRBJ2-7,12,CSASRGSYEQYF,TGCAGTGCTAGTAGGGGCTCCTACGAGCAGTACTTC
TRBD2,-,TRBV20-1,TRBJ2-1,15,CSAASTSGNYNEQFF,TGCAGTGCTGCCTCGACTAGCGGGAACTACAATGAGCAGTTCTTC
-,-,TRBV19,TRBJ1-5,15,CASRRGRNSNQPQHF,TGTGCCAGTAGACGGGGACGGAATAGCAATCAGCCCCAGCATTTT
TRBD1,-,TRBV11-3,TRBJ1-1,16,CASSPQAGTGVGEAFF,TGTGCCAGCAGCCCACAGGCTGGGACAGGGGTAGGTGAAGCTTTCTTT
-,-,TRBV7-2,TRBJ2-7,13,CASSDRSRYEQYF,TGTGCCAGCAGTGATAGATCGCGCTACGAGCAGTACTTC